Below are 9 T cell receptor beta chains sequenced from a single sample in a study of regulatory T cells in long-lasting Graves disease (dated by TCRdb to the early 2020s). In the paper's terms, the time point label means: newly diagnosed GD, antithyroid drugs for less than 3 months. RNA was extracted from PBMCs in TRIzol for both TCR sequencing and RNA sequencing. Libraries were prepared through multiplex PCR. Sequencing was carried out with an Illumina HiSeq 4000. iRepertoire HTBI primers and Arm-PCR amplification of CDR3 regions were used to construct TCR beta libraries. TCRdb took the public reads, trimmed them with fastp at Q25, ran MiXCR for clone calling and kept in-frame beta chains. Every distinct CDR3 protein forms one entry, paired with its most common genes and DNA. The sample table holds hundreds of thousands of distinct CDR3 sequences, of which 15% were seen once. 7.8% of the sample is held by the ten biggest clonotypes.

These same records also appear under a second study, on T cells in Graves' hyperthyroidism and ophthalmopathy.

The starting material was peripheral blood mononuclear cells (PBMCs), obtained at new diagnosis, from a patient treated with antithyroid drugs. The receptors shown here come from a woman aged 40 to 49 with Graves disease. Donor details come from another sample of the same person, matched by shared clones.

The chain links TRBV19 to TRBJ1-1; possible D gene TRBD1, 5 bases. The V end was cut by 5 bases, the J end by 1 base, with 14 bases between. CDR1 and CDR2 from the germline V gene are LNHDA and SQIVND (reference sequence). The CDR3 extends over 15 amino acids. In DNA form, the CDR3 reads TGTGCCAGTAGTTCCCCAGGGCTAGGGAACACTGAAGCTTTCTTT. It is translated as CASSSPGLGNTEAFF.

The CDR3, as DNA: TGTGCCAGCAGCTTGGATGGCAGCTCCGGGGAGGGCGATTCACCCCTCCACTTT. This encodes CASSLDGSSGEGDSPLHF. The rearrangement joins TRBV5-6 to TRBJ1-6; D remains unclear. The CDR3 loop spans 18 amino acids. V gave up 0 bases and J gave up 8 bases, with 21 bases separating them. Germline V gene data show CDR1 as SGHDT and CDR2 as YYEEEE.

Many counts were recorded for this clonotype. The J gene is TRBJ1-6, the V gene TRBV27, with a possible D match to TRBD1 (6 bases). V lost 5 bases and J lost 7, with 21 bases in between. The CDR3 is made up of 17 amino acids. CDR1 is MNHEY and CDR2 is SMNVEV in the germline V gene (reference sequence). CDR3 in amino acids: CASSGERTVRENSPLHF. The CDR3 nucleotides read TGTGCCAGCAGTGGCGAAAGGACAGTAAGAGAGAATTCACCCCTCCACTTT.

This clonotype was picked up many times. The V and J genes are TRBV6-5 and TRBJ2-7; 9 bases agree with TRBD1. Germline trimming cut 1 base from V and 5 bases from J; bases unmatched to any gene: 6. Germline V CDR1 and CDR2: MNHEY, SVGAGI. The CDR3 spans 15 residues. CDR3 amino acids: CASSYFPGQGNEQYF. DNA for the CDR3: TGTGCCAGCAGTTACTTCCCGGGACAGGGTAACGAGCAGTACTTC.

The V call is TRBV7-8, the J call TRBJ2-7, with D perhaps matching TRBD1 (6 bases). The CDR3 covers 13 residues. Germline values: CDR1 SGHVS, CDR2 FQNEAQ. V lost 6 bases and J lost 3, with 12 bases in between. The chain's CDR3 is CASRGDINYEQYF. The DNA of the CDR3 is TGTGCCAGCAGGGGGGACATCAACTACGAGCAGTACTTC.

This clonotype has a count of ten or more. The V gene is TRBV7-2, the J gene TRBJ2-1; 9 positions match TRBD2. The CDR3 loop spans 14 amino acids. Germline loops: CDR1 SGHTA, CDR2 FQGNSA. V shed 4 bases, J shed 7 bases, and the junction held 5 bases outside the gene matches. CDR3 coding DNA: TGTGCCAGCAGCTCGCTAGCGGGAAGGAATGAGCAGTTCTTC. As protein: CASSSLAGRNEQFF.

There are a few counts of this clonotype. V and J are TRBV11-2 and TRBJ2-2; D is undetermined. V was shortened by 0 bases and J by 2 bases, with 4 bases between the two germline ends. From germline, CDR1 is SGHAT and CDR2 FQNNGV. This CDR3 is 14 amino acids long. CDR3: CASSLDINTGELFF. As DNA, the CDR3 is TGTGCCAGCAGCTTAGACATTAACACCGGGGAGCTGTTTTTT.

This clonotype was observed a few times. The CDR3 loop reads CASSAGSDSYEQYF. Written as DNA, the CDR3 is TGTGCCAGCAGTGCGGGGTCTGACTCCTACGAGCAGTACTTC. The V and J genes are TRBV5-6 and TRBJ2-7; D may be TRBD2 (6 bases). The germline CDR1 and CDR2 sequences are SGHDT and YYEEEE. The CDR3 consists of 14 residues. Deletions cut 5 bases from V and 0 bases from J, with 12 bases between.

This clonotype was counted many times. CDR3 DNA: TGCAGTGCTTGGCAACCTAGCACAGATACGCAGTATTTT. Its translation is CSAWQPSTDTQYF. J is TRBJ2-3 and V is TRBV20-1; D ambiguous. V was shortened by 5 bases and J by 0 bases, with 9 bases between the two germline ends. The CDR3 consists of 13 residues. The germline gives CDR1 DFQATT, CDR2 SNEGSKA (reference sequence).